This T cell receptor beta chain appears in the sequencing data of a study of cytomegalovirus exposure and HLA in healthy donors. Study conclusions and caveats: Researchers left out some V segments, among them TRBV6-2 and TRBV6-3, as indistinguishable. Highly shared sequence variants in one cluster were likely a sequencing artifact. In a later analysis, an Asian-associated ancestry cluster reportedly showed fewer N-insertions than the approximately 610-donor mean. In terms of immune exposure information, only CMV serostatus was available.

The CDR3 covers 15 residues. Germline CDR1 is LGHNA and CDR2 is YNFKEQ. The V gene end was trimmed by 0 bases and the J gene end by 9 bases; junction bases not matched to a gene: 11. This clone was observed a few times. The antigen remains undetermined. In the PCR, 60 Vbeta and 13 Jbeta primers were used. Profiling relied on immunoSEQ multiplex PCR, and the TCRdb table lists in-frame clones only, not all of them. The sample lists under 200,000 clones; 75% to 90% were seen once. The chain combines TRBV4-2 with TRBJ2-7; 7 nucleotides align to TRBD2. The receptor's source is a male donor in good health and CMV-seropositive. What was sequenced was PBMCs. The CDR3 sequence is CASSQEGGSFRGQYF. CDR3 nucleotides: TGTGCCAGCAGCCAAGAAGGCGGGAGCTTCCGCGGGCAGTACTTC.